Below, 6 T cell receptor beta chains from the same sample are listed, as sequenced in a study of blood T cell repertoires in COVID-19. Here immunoSEQ multiplex PCR was the method, and the copy in TCRdb shows in-frame clones only, minus some. This sample yields 85,000 to 90,000 clones, of which around 80% are seen a single time; about 15% belongs to the top ten. Sequencing used peripheral blood. The receptors were sampled from a woman of 80 years or more with active or convalescent COVID-19.

This chain connects TRBV4-2 to TRBJ2-2; 11 nucleotides match TRBD2. Germline CDR1 is LGHNA and CDR2 is YNFKEQ. Trimming cost V 3 bases and J 5 bases; bases outside gene matches: 8. This CDR3 comprises 17 residues. In DNA, the CDR3 is TGTGCCAGCAGCCATGGTAGCGGGAGGGCCGCAACCGGGGAGCTGTTTTTT. Its protein product is CASSHGSGRAATGELFF.

The chain combines TRBV29-1 with TRBJ1-4, with 8 positions matching TRBD1. The V gene's germline CDR1 is SQVTM and CDR2 ANQGSEA. This CDR3 has 13 amino acids. The trim removed 7 bases at V and 9 bases at J, leaving 10 bases unmatched. CDR3: CSAILDRAKKLFF. The CDR3 bases are TGCAGCGCTATCCTGGACAGGGCTAAAAAACTGTTTTTT.

This clone was observed once. The chain combines TRBV7-2 with TRBJ2-5; D is uncertain. CDR1 and CDR2 (germline): SGHTA, FQGNSA. With 4 bases removed from V and 10 bases from J, the gap between germline ends came to 19 bases. The CDR3 is 14 amino acids. CDR3 in amino acids: CASSSLGPVPGQYF. In nucleotides, the CDR3 is TGTGCCAGCAGCTCCCTGGGCCCGGTACCCGGCCAGTACTTC. Drawing the rest from reference TRBV7-2 and TRBJ2-5, the complete variable domain is GAGVSQSPSNKVTEKGKDVELRCDPISGHTALYWYRQSLGQGLEFLIYFQGNSAPDKSGLPSDRFSAERTGGSVSTLTIQRTQQEDSAVYLCASSSLGPVPGQYFGPGTRLLVL.

This rearrangement joins TRBV20-1 to TRBJ1-2; unclear D gene. This CDR3 contains 11 residues. V was trimmed by 3 bases and J by 3 bases, leaving 5 bases between them. Germline CDR1 and CDR2: DFQATT and SNEGSKA (reference sequence). This CDR3 reads CSASGDYGYTF. In nucleotides, the CDR3 is TGCAGTGCTAGTGGCGACTATGGCTACACCTTC.

Concerning this clone itself: A junction boundary mismatches the germline segment, possibly from a read error. The chain joins TRBV7-7 to TRBJ2-3, with 8 bases matching TRBD1. Germline V gene data show CDR1 as SSHAT and CDR2 as FNYEAQ (reference sequence). The CDR3 runs 15 residues. The CDR3 loop reads CASSPRTGTTDTQYF. Here the CDR3 DNA reads TGTGCTAGCAGCCCCCGGACAGGGACCACAGATACGCAGTATTTT.

V gene TRBV2 combines with J gene TRBJ2-7; 8 nucleotides line up with TRBD1. Germline CDR1 SNHLY, CDR2 FYNNEI. Germline trimming cut 6 bases from V and 4 bases from J; bases unmatched to any gene: 8. This CDR3 region has 14 residues. This chain's CDR3 is CASSPWTGQYEQYF. CDR3 nucleotide sequence: TGTGCCAGCAGCCCGTGGACAGGGCAGTACGAGCAGTACTTC.